The 27 T cell receptor beta chains below were found in one sample sequenced in a study of a mutant IDH1 vaccine in newly diagnosed glioma. The assay was immunoSEQ multiplex PCR, and TCRdb's table has in-frame clones only and misses some. Of around 50,000 clones listed, around 85% are singletons. Their specific antigens are unknown. Time point described: week 47, end of study. Vaccination used 300 ug of mutant IDH1 20-mer peptide per dose, with topical imiquimod. Sequences were derived from PBMCs, sampled from a glioma patient whose treatment included an IDH1 peptide vaccine. The receptors originated from a woman aged 25-40 years with glioma. Some clones in this sample may be carry-over from other donors' samples.

The V call is TRBV30, the J call TRBJ1-5; D remains ambiguous. The germline V gene encodes CDR1 GTSNPN and CDR2 SVGIG (reference sequence). The V end lost 0 bases, the J end lost 6 bases, and 6 bases lay between the germline ends. The CDR3 sequence is 12 residues long. The CDR3: CAWSVGSQPQHF. The CDR3 DNA follows: TGTGCCTGGAGTGTAGGGAGTCAGCCCCAGCATTTT.

V gene TRBV18 combines with J gene TRBJ2-2; TRBD1 is a possible D gene (5 bases). The germline gives CDR1 KGHSH, CDR2 LQKENI. The V and J ends lost 3 bases and 2 bases respectively, with 13 bases between them. This CDR3 is 16 amino acids long. The DNA for the CDR3 is TGTGCCAGCTCACCGAGACAGCCGATTAACACCGGGGAGCTGTTTTTT. Amino acids: CASSPRQPINTGELFF.

J is TRBJ2-7 and V is TRBV5-4, with D possibly being TRBD1 or TRBD2 (5 bases each). The CDR3 has 15 residues. V was trimmed by 2 bases and J by 4 bases, leaving 16 bases between them. Germline V CDR1 and CDR2: SGHNT, YYREEE (reference sequence). For the CDR3, the DNA is TGTGCCAGCAGCTTAGAGGGGAAGGCTAAATACGAGCAGTACTTC. Amino acid sequence: CASSLEGKAKYEQYF.

The genes are TRBV2 and TRBJ2-5; TRBD1 might be the D (5 bases). The better agreement between TRBJ2-7 and the DNA end casts doubt on the J call. CDR3 length equals 14 residues. Germline loops: CDR1 SNHLY, CDR2 FYNNEI. CDR3 sequence reads: CASSPPDKTYEQYF. The CDR3 DNA reads as TGTGCCAGCAGCCCTCCGGACAAGACCTACGAGCAGTACTTC.

This clone was found a few times. The chain uses TRBV2 and TRBJ1-5, with D perhaps TRBD1 (6 bases). Germline V gives CDR1 SNHLY, CDR2 FYNNEI. The CDR3 loop spans 14 amino acids. V lost 7 bases to trimming and J lost 4 bases, with 14 bases between them. CDR3 nucleotide sequence: TGTGCCAGCACCTGGGGGGACAAAAATCAGCCCCAGCATTTT. Residues: CASTWGDKNQPQHF.

The chain joins TRBV29-1 to TRBJ2-3; maybe TRBD2 (6 bases). The V gene's germline CDR1 is SQVTM and CDR2 ANQGSEA. The CDR3 loop spans 15 amino acids. The V end was cut by 6 bases, the J end by 2 bases, with 18 bases between. CDR3: CSVKPAPDYTDTQYF. Written as DNA, the CDR3 is TGCAGCGTAAAACCGGCCCCGGACTACACAGATACGCAGTATTTT.

For the CDR3, the DNA is TGCAGCGCCCCGGGGCAGGGCTCTGGCTACACCTTC. Translating gives CSAPGQGSGYTF. This chain links TRBV29-1 with TRBJ1-2; tentative D call: TRBD1 (5 bases). CDR3 size: 12 residues. Trimming removed 7 bases at V and 7 bases at J, with 16 bases between. Germline CDR1 and CDR2: SQVTM and ANQGSEA.

This clone occurred once. The J gene is TRBJ1-1, the V gene TRBV19, with a possible D match to TRBD1 (5 bases). The CDR3 is made up of 14 amino acids. Trimming shortened V by 6 bases and J by 5 bases, and 16 bases separated the two germline ends. Germline V lookup: CDR1 LNHDA, CDR2 SQIVND (reference sequence). CDR3 amino acids: CASRTSGIGTEAFF. In nucleotides, the CDR3 is TGTGCCAGTAGGACCTCAGGGATTGGAACTGAAGCTTTCTTT.

The chain carries TRBV5-4 and TRBJ2-5; D possibly corresponds to TRBD1 (6 bases). V lost 0 bases and J 4 bases, leaving 13 bases between the germline ends. Germline-derived CDR1 and CDR2 are SGHNT and YYREEE (reference sequence). The CDR3 is 15 residues long. CDR3 amino acids: CASSLGQGPGETQYF. For the CDR3, the DNA is TGTGCCAGCAGCTTGGGTCAGGGGCCCGGAGAGACCCAGTACTTC.

The CDR3 region is CASSQRASGQETQYF. CDR3 DNA sequence: TGCGCCAGCAGCCAGAGGGCTAGCGGACAAGAGACCCAGTACTTC. The chain has TRBV4-1 and TRBJ2-5, with TRBD2 matching 7 bases. CDR1 and CDR2 (germline): MGHRA, YSYEKL. Trimming took 3 bases from V and 2 from J; bases not matched to a gene: 6. The CDR3 has 15 amino acids.

This sequence joins TRBV7-9 and TRBJ1-1; no definite D call. Germline CDR1 reads SEHNR; CDR2 reads FQNEAQ (reference sequence). With 1 base removed from V and 3 bases from J, the gap between germline ends came to 15 bases. The CDR3 is made up of 16 amino acids. CDR3 in amino acids: CASSLGARLGDTEAFF. The DNA for the CDR3 is TGTGCCAGCAGCTTAGGGGCACGCCTTGGGGACACTGAAGCTTTCTTT.

The chain is built from TRBV7-2 and TRBJ2-5; D is perhaps TRBD1 (5 bases). Germline assignment: CDR1 SGHTA and CDR2 FQGNSA. This CDR3 is 14 amino acids long. Trimming pared 5 bases from V and 5 bases from J, leaving 15 bases between. The CDR3 nucleotides read TGTGCCAGCAGCAAGACCTCAGGGTCTGAGACCCAGTACTTC. Residues: CASSKTSGSETQYF.

CDR3 bases: TGCGCCAGCAGACGACAGGGGGCCTACAATGAGCAGTTCTTC. It translates to CASRRQGAYNEQFF. This chain connects TRBV5-1 to TRBJ2-1; the match to TRBD1 covers 9 bases. The germline CDR1 and CDR2 sequences are SGHRS and YFSETQ. The CDR3 contains 14 residues. V trimming: 5 bases; J trimming: 2 bases; junction bases outside the gene matches: 2.

J is TRBJ2-7 and V is TRBV6-1; 7 bases line up with TRBD1. This CDR3 has 12 amino acids. Per germline, CDR1 MNHNS and CDR2 SASEGT. J was trimmed by 3 bases and V by 4 bases; bases with no gene match: 0. The CDR3 protein is CASSGDSYEQYF. The CDR3 DNA follows: TGTGCCAGCAGTGGGGACAGCTACGAGCAGTACTTC.

The V gene is TRBV4-1, the J gene TRBJ2-1; 9 bases are a match to TRBD2. Per the germline V gene, CDR1 is MGHRA and CDR2 is YSYEKL. The CDR3 length is 15 residues. V shed 3 bases, J shed 2 bases, and the junction held 2 bases outside the gene matches. DNA for the CDR3: TGCGCCAGCAGCCAGACTAGCGGCACCTACAATGAGCAGTTCTTC. This gives the protein CASSQTSGTYNEQFF.

In its sample, this clone was seen a few times. The rearrangement links TRBV18 to TRBJ1-1, with D uncertain. Germline V gives CDR1 KGHSH, CDR2 LQKENI. V dropped 4 bases and J dropped 1 base, with 10 bases sitting between them. The CDR3 consists of 14 residues. The CDR3 loop is CASSLGRTNTEAFF. CDR3 bases: TGTGCCAGCTCACTCGGACGCACGAACACTGAAGCTTTCTTT.

V is TRBV4-1 and J is TRBJ2-7; D may be TRBD2 (5 bases). CDR3 length: 17 amino acids. Looked up from germline, CDR1 is MGHRA and CDR2 is YSYEKL. V was cut by 1 base and J by 2 bases, with 18 bases left in between. DNA for the CDR3: TGCGCCAGCAGCCAAGTCTCGGGGTTAGGCACCCCCTACGAGCAGTACTTC. Translating it yields CASSQVSGLGTPYEQYF.

The chain joins TRBV10-2 to TRBJ2-7, with TRBD1 matching 8 bases. Germline CDR1 and CDR2: WSHSY and SAAADI. The CDR3 covers 15 residues. V gave up 0 bases and J gave up 2 bases; unmatched junction bases: 3. CDR3 DNA sequence: TGCGCCAGCAGTGAGTCTGGACAGGGAACCTACGAGCAGTACTTC. Translation: CASSESGQGTYEQYF.

V is TRBV9 and J is TRBJ1-4; no clear D. This CDR3 is 13 amino acids long. V dropped 5 bases and J dropped 8 bases, with 13 bases sitting between them. Germline V CDR1 and CDR2: SGDLS, YYNGEE. For the CDR3, the DNA is TGTGCCAGCAGTCCGGCTGGGGAAGAAAAACTGTTTTTT. Residues: CASSPAGEEKLFF.

This clone is a singleton in its sample. The DNA is left out, because the CDR3 cannot be placed on it with certainty; the CDR3 is given as TCRdb lists it. This sequence joins TRBV21-1 and TRBJ2-7; TRBD1 reflects the table's D call only, with no check against the DNA. TRBV21-1 constitutes a pseudogene. With termini counted, the CDR3 has 14 amino acids. Here the CDR3 reads CASSFGQGSYEQYF.

V usage is TRBV29-1 and J usage is TRBJ2-5, with D unresolved. The germline V gene encodes CDR1 SQVTM and CDR2 ANQGSEA. Trimming took off 3 bases at V and 4 bases at J, with 6 bases between the two ends. This CDR3 contains 11 residues. CDR3 protein: CSVDRTETQYF. The DNA for the CDR3 is TGCAGCGTTGACCGGACAGAGACCCAGTACTTC. The whole variable domain, remainder taken from reference TRBV29-1 and TRBJ2-5, is SAVISQKPSRDICQRGTSLTIQCQVDSQVTMMFWYRQQPGQSLTLIATANQGSEATYESGFVIDKFPISRPNLTFSTLTVSNMSPEDSSIYLCSVDRTETQYFGPGTRLLVL.

The V call is TRBV19, the J call TRBJ2-5, with 9 nucleotides matching TRBD2. The CDR3 is 14 amino acids. Germline V gene sequence: CDR1 LNHDA, CDR2 SQIVND (reference sequence). V was clipped by 10 bases and J by 4 bases; unmatched bases: 10. The CDR3, as DNA: TGTGCCACTCGTAGCGGGAGAATGGGAGAGACCCAGTACTTC. Its protein is CATRSGRMGETQYF.

The rearrangement links TRBV7-8 to TRBJ1-2, with a tentative D call TRBD1 (5 bases). Germline loops: CDR1 SGHVS, CDR2 FQNEAQ. V was pared by 5 bases and J by 9 bases, with 16 bases between. The CDR3 loop spans 13 amino acids. The CDR3 bases are TGTGCCAGCAGCCCCCGCCTGGTGGGGCGCTACACCTTC. It yields the protein CASSPRLVGRYTF.

The J gene is TRBJ2-1, the V gene TRBV4-1; 8 nucleotides agree with TRBD2. J gave up 7 bases and V 0 bases, and 14 bases lay outside the gene matches. The CDR3 extends over 18 amino acids. CDR1 and CDR2 (germline): MGHRA, YSYEKL. The CDR3 region is CASSQEESGVAGLNEQFF. DNA of the CDR3: TGCGCCAGCAGCCAAGAAGAGAGTGGCGTAGCGGGGCTGAATGAGCAGTTCTTC.

As DNA, the CDR3 is TGTGCCAGCGGGGAGCTCACCTCTGGGAGTGAGCAGTTCTTC. This sequence encodes CASGELTSGSEQFF. The chain uses TRBV2 and TRBJ2-1, with D maybe TRBD2 (5 bases). Germline V gene sequence: CDR1 SNHLY, CDR2 FYNNEI. V was shortened by 8 bases and J by 9 bases, with 20 bases between the two germline ends. The CDR3 spans 14 residues. The full variable domain, its missing parts supplied by reference TRBV2 and TRBJ2-1, is EPEVTQTPSHQVTQMGQEVILRCVPISNHLYFYWYRQILGQKVEFLVSFYNNEISEKSEIFDDQFSVERPDGSNFTLKIRSTKLEDSAMYFCASGELTSGSEQFFGPGTRLTVL.

The J gene is TRBJ1-4, the V gene TRBV18; D uncertain. Germline values: CDR1 KGHSH, CDR2 LQKENI. Trimming took off 2 bases at V and 3 bases at J, with 13 bases between the two ends. This CDR3 has 16 amino acids. CDR3 region: CASSPVDRAANEKLFF. As DNA, the CDR3 is TGTGCCAGCTCACCAGTCGACCGGGCTGCTAATGAAAAACTGTTTTTT.

V and J are TRBV19 and TRBJ2-7; 7 nucleotides align to TRBD1. The J segment lost 3 bases and the V segment lost 6 bases, leaving 11 bases of the junction unmatched. CDR3 size: 15 residues. Per the germline V gene, CDR1 is LNHDA and CDR2 is SQIVND (reference sequence). Written as DNA, the CDR3 is TGTGCCAGTAGCAGGAGCCAGGGGGTAAACTACGAGCAGTACTTC. Protein: CASSRSQGVNYEQYF.